Detailed here is one TCR beta chain. No antigen is known for it. This sample was taken from a study of cytomegalovirus exposure and HLA in healthy donors. The study's findings and limits: At a 0.05 false discovery rate, a later analysis found 16,951 TCR beta sequences to be associated with HLA alleles.

The PCR employed 60 Vbeta primers together with 13 Jbeta primers. Using immunoSEQ multiplex PCR, the repertoire was profiled, and TCRdb retains in-frame clones only, with some absent. The repertoire consists of about 120,000 clones, with around 70% occurring once and the leading ten covering 5.5% to 8%. The CDR3 runs 14 residues. The ends were cut back, 3 bases at V and 5 bases at J, with 13 bases in the middle. Germline-derived CDR1 and CDR2 are LGHNA and YNFKEQ. The sample taken for sequencing was PBMCs. The clonotype comes from a male donor in good health and CMV-seronegative. J is TRBJ1-1 and V is TRBV4-2; D is perhaps TRBD1 (5 bases). CDR3 sequence (DNA): TGTGCCAGCAGCCACAGGACGGGGGAGACTGAAGCTTTCTTT. Encoded protein: CASSHRTGETEAFF.